This T cell receptor beta chain was identified in a study of regulatory T cells in long-lasting Graves disease. Study-wide findings and caveats: Persistent Graves' patients possessed reduced TCR diversity relative to recently diagnosed ones.

Time point specified: newly diagnosed GD, antithyroid drugs for less than 3 months. The TCR library was made from RNA extracted from PBMCs. Patients were enrolled at an endocrinology department in Xi'an, China. This clonotype has just a few counts. Its matching antigen is unknown. Construction of the TCR beta libraries employed iRepertoire HTBI primers in conjunction with Arm-PCR of CDR3 regions. TCRdb re-analysed the multiplex PCR reads in MiXCR, keeping a single row per CDR3 protein. The sample records about 460,000 distinct CDR3 sequences, less than 15% being singletons. This CDR3 contains 15 residues. The V segment lost 4 bases and the J segment 3 bases; nucleotides outside the gene matches: 3. The germline CDR1 and CDR2 sequences are SGHAT and FQNNGV. The same data also went into a second study, on T cells in Graves' hyperthyroidism and ophthalmopathy. That paper notes: Calling Graves' hyperthyroidism stable meant ophthalmopathy did not progress within 18 months. Lactation, pregnancy, other autoimmune disease or uncontrolled infection led to exclusion of patients.

Sequences were derived from peripheral blood mononuclear cells (PBMCs), sampled at new diagnosis, from a patient treated with antithyroid drugs. This clonotype originated in a woman aged 45 to 65 with Graves disease. The V gene is TRBV11-2, the J gene TRBJ1-4; 9 bases align to TRBD1. CDR3 DNA sequence: TGTGCCAGCAGCTCCCGGACAGGGGCTAATGAAAAACTGTTTTTT. It encodes CASSSRTGANEKLFF.